Listed below are T cell receptor beta chains from one sample, sequenced in a study of CD8+CD57+ T cells in acquired aplastic anemia. TCRdb called the reads again in MiXCR, with one record for every CDR3 protein. The sample yields hundreds of thousands of distinct CDR3 sequences, 82% seen once. Input material: sorted CD4+, CD8+, or CD8+CD57+ T cells (not recorded which) from PBMCs. The receptor source for this set is a human donor with aplastic anemia. Both conserved end residues are trimmed from each CDR3. The order of the fields is clone size, V gene, CDR3 protein. Size is omitted from some rows. Given values are once, few, many or a class for expanded clones.

abundance: -
v_gene: TRBV15
CDR3aa: ATSGRGPACDEY

abundance: -
v_gene: TRBV9
CDR3aa: ASSGGGEANTEAF

abundance: -
v_gene: TRBV9
CDR3aa: ASSLDRVGNTIY

abundance: -
v_gene: TRBV7-2
CDR3aa: ASSLARTGNTESF

abundance: -
v_gene: TRBV2
CDR3aa: ASSDGPRETQY

abundance: -
v_gene: TRBV11-3
CDR3aa: ASSRTGEQF

abundance: -
v_gene: TRBV9
CDR3aa: ASSLGTSGNAQY

abundance: -
v_gene: TRBV25-1
CDR3aa: ASSARHHTDTQY

abundance: -
v_gene: TRBV15
CDR3aa: ATTSTVQKDTQY

abundance: -
v_gene: TRBV9
CDR3aa: ASRHPGTAPQF

abundance: once
v_gene: TRBV24-1
CDR3aa: ATSDLAGSEQY

abundance: few
v_gene: TRBV24-1
CDR3aa: ATRRARGETQY

abundance: -
v_gene: TRBV7-9
CDR3aa: ASSYERSGGKNEQF

abundance: -
v_gene: TRBV9
CDR3aa: ASSLTSGSGNAQF

abundance: once
v_gene: TRBV7-9
CDR3aa: AGSSARKNSPLH

abundance: -
v_gene: TRBV10-3
CDR3aa: AISERGGANTEAF

abundance: few
v_gene: TRBV10-3
CDR3aa: AISESDAPNYGYT

abundance: -
v_gene: TRBV7-9
CDR3aa: ASSPTGAVTEAF

abundance: -
v_gene: TRBV7-8
CDR3aa: ASSLAGWADEQY

abundance: many
v_gene: TRBV6-2/TRBV6-3
CDR3aa: ASSYGTGELF

abundance: -
v_gene: TRBV9
CDR3aa: ASGGAGDNQ

abundance: -
v_gene: TRBV7-3
CDR3aa: ASSLGEESHYFYT

abundance: -
v_gene: TRBV24-1
CDR3aa: ATSGLPPYNEQF

abundance: -
v_gene: TRBV7-2
CDR3aa: ASSQEGRQEKQY

abundance: -
v_gene: TRBV9
CDR3aa: ASSVSPGTVGGYT

abundance: -
v_gene: TRBV7-6
CDR3aa: ASSSDRSNSPLHH

abundance: -
v_gene: TRBV5-5
CDR3aa: ASSLLGTSHT

abundance: -
v_gene: TRBV7-6
CDR3aa: ASSLANGTKDTY

abundance: -
v_gene: TRBV9
CDR3aa: ASSVGDGRKQTQY

abundance: -
v_gene: TRBV11-1
CDR3aa: ASSLKLVETQY

abundance: -
v_gene: TRBV9
CDR3aa: ASGDAGIHQQF

abundance: -
v_gene: TRBV7-9
CDR3aa: ASSLARDDLVYGYT

abundance: -
v_gene: TRBV5-1
CDR3aa: ASSAGTANTGELF

abundance: -
v_gene: TRBV11-1
CDR3aa: ASSLNLASEAF

abundance: -
v_gene: TRBV7-2
CDR3aa: ASSLGRTGNIQSF

abundance: once
v_gene: TRBV5-1
CDR3aa: ASASDREETQY

abundance: -
v_gene: TRBV5-1
CDR3aa: ASSLSSEDNTQY

abundance: -
v_gene: TRBV11-3
CDR3aa: ASSVERTRGSDEQF

abundance: few
v_gene: TRBV15
CDR3aa: ATSGRGLAYAQY

abundance: -
v_gene: TRBV5-1
CDR3aa: ASSLVSGSDNGYT